The 32 T cell receptor beta chains below all came from one sample that was sequenced in a study of hypomethylating agent response in myelodysplastic syndrome. Profiling relied on immunoSEQ multiplex PCR, and the TCRdb table lists in-frame clones only, not all of them. The sample shows about 7,600 clones, around 87% of them seen only once. Specimen: bone marrow, collected before or after starting hypomethylating agent treatment for myelodysplastic syndrome (not recorded which). The receptor source for this set is a human donor with myelodysplastic syndrome.

The V gene is TRBV14, the J gene TRBJ1-1, with unresolved D. Germline CDR1 and CDR2: SGHDN and FVKESK. The V end lost 0 bases, the J end lost 1 base, and 9 bases lay between the germline ends. The CDR3 contains 15 residues. The CDR3 DNA reads as TGTGCCAGCAGCCAAGATGCAGTTCGGAACACTGAAGCTTTCTTT. It specifies CASSQDAVRNTEAFF.

This clone was picked up one time. At one of its ends the junction is not consistent with the germline gene, which may arise from a read error. The V and J genes are TRBV9 and TRBJ1-2; a possible D gene is TRBD1 (6 bases). The CDR3 totals 14 residues. CDR1 SGDLS and CDR2 YYNGEE come from the germline V gene. CDR3 bases: TGTGCCAGCAGCGCCACAAATCCGGACAGTGCCCTTTCCTTC. This encodes CASSATNPDSALSF.

The genes are TRBV2 and TRBJ2-7; no firm D call. The CDR3 extends over 12 amino acids. Trimming pared 6 bases from V and 2 bases from J, leaving 8 bases between. CDR1 SNHLY and CDR2 FYNNEI come from the germline V gene. CDR3 protein: CASSLTTYEQYV. For the CDR3, the DNA is TGTGCCAGCAGCCTTACGACCTACGAGCAGTACGTC.

This chain uses TRBV5-4 with TRBJ1-5; D ambiguous. Germline V gene data show CDR1 as SGHNT and CDR2 as YYREEE (reference sequence). CDR3 length equals 13 residues. V lost 0 bases, J lost 7 bases, and 8 bases lay in between. CDR3 sequence: CASSLEGGQPQHF. The CDR3 region has the DNA TGTGCCAGCAGCTTGGAAGGTGGACAGCCCCAGCATTTT.

The rearrangement uses TRBV4-2 and TRBJ1-2, with unresolved D. The V and J ends lost 3 bases and 4 bases respectively, with 12 bases between them. The germline CDR1 and CDR2 sequences are LGHNA and YNFKEQ. This CDR3 has 14 amino acids. DNA for the CDR3: TGTGCCAGCAGCCAGGAAACGGGTTTCTATGGCTACACCTTC. Encoded protein: CASSQETGFYGYTF.

This rearrangement joins TRBV28 to TRBJ2-7; D is ambiguous. This CDR3 has 16 residues. CDR1 is MDHEN, CDR2 SYDVKM, per germline. The V end was cut by 5 bases, the J end by 2 bases, with 19 bases between. CDR3 nucleotides: TGTGCCAGCAGTCTTAGCCCCCATTCCCCTACCTACGAGCAGTACTTC. This translates into CASSLSPHSPTYEQYF.

This clone has a handful of counts. The chain joins TRBV11-1 to TRBJ2-3; D is perhaps TRBD2 (7 bases). V lost 8 bases to trimming and J lost 4 bases, with 19 bases between them. The germline V gene encodes CDR1 SGHAT and CDR2 FQDESV (reference sequence). CDR3 length: 15 amino acids. CDR3: CASSGVGGLPDTQYF. In nucleotides, the CDR3 is TGTGCCAGCTCCGGGGTGGGGGGGCTACCAGATACGCAGTATTTT.

This rearrangement joins TRBV15 to TRBJ1-6; tentatively, D is TRBD1 (5 bases). The germline gives CDR1 LNHNV, CDR2 YYDKDF (reference sequence). Trimming pared 1 base from V and 8 bases from J, leaving 6 bases between. The CDR3 has 13 amino acids. CDR3 in DNA: TGTGCCACCAGCAGAGCGGGGGATTCACCCCTCCACTTT. Protein: CATSRAGDSPLHF.

This clone has just one count. The rearrangement links TRBV5-8 to TRBJ2-5; no firm D call. The CDR3 has 16 residues. Trimming removed 5 bases at V and 7 bases at J, with 24 bases between. Germline CDR1 SGHTS, CDR2 YDEGEE. In DNA, the CDR3 is TGTGCCAGCAGTCCCCGTAGGTCCTTCCGGCCGGGGACCCAGTACTTC. Its translation: CASSPRRSFRPGTQYF.

The chain recombines TRBV7-6 with TRBJ2-4; TRBD2 matches at 13 bases. With 4 bases clipped from V and 1 base from J, the junction kept 13 bases outside the gene matches. This CDR3 contains 20 residues. Germline CDR1 is SGHVS and CDR2 is FNYEAQ. The CDR3 here is CASSSRTSGGTLSAKNIQYF. CDR3 bases: TGTGCCAGCAGCTCCCGGACTAGCGGGGGAACCCTGTCGGCCAAAAACATTCAGTACTTC.

The chain links TRBV7-8 to TRBJ2-7, with a weak D call TRBD1 (5 bases). The CDR3 consists of 14 residues. Germline V lookup: CDR1 SGHVS, CDR2 FQNEAQ. V lost 7 bases, J lost 6 bases, and 19 bases lay in between. CDR3 residues: CASTVFGAAVEQYF. Here the CDR3 DNA reads TGTGCCAGCACCGTCTTTGGGGCGGCGGTCGAGCAGTACTTC.

This clone came up a few times. The gene calls are TRBV19 and TRBJ1-2; 9 bases align to TRBD1. The junction had 4 bases not matched to a gene; V was cut back by 6 bases and J by 2 bases. From germline, CDR1 is LNHDA and CDR2 SQIVND (reference sequence). The CDR3 is 14 amino acids. CDR3 residues: CASRDTGGNYGYTF. The CDR3 coding sequence is TGTGCCAGTAGGGATACAGGGGGCAACTATGGCTACACCTTC. Full variable domain (remainder filled in from reference TRBV19 and TRBJ1-2): DGGITQSPKYLFRKEGQNVTLSCEQNLNHDAMYWYRQDPGQGLRLIYYSQIVNDFQKGDIAEGYSVSREKKESFPLTVTSAQKNPTAFYLCASRDTGGNYGYTFGSGTRLTVV.

V and J are TRBV5-5 and TRBJ2-7, with D uncertain. In germline, CDR1 is SGHKS, CDR2 YYEKEE (reference sequence). The CDR3 totals 15 residues. Trimming took 0 bases from V and 1 from J, leaving 11 bases between them. CDR3 bases: TGTGCCAGCAGCTTGGCCTTTGACAAATCCTACGAGCAGTACTTC. Its protein is CASSLAFDKSYEQYF.

This chain joins TRBV7-2 and TRBJ2-1; D is ambiguous. V lost 5 bases and J 1 base, leaving 3 bases between the germline ends. The CDR3 has 12 residues. The V gene's germline CDR1 is SGHTA and CDR2 FQGNSA. The CDR3: CASSPSYNEQFF. CDR3 in DNA: TGTGCCAGCAGCCCGTCCTACAATGAGCAGTTCTTC. Complete variable domain (other parts from reference TRBV7-2 and TRBJ2-1): GAGVSQSPSNKVTEKGKDVELRCDPISGHTALYWYRQSLGQGLEFLIYFQGNSAPDKSGLPSDRFSAERTGGSVSTLTIQRTQQEDSAVYLCASSPSYNEQFFGPGTRLTVL.

The V gene is TRBV7-9, the J gene TRBJ2-1; TRBD2 might be the D (6 bases). The germline V gene has CDR1 SEHNR and CDR2 FQNEAQ (reference sequence). Trimming took off 11 bases at V and 3 bases at J, with 14 bases between the two ends. This CDR3 region has 13 residues. The CDR3, as DNA: TGTGCCCTGCGGGGTTCGGGCTACAATGAGCAGTTCTTC. Its translation is CALRGSGYNEQFF. Full variable domain (missing parts from reference TRBV7-9 and TRBJ2-1): DTGVSQNPRHKITKRGQNVTFRCDPISEHNRLYWYRQTLGQGPEFLTYFQNEAQLEKSRLLSDRFSAERPKGSFSTLEIQRTEQGDSAMYLCALRGSGYNEQFFGPGTRLTVL.

This sequence joins TRBV11-2 and TRBJ1-3; D is unclear. CDR1 is SGHAT and CDR2 is FQNNGV in the germline V gene. The CDR3 is 17 residues long. V lost 0 bases, J lost 0 bases, and 12 bases lay in between. The CDR3 region has the DNA TGTGCCAGCAGCTTAGAAGGAGGTCAAAGCTCTGGAAACACCATATATTTT. This gives the protein CASSLEGGQSSGNTIYF.

This chain connects TRBV6-5 to TRBJ2-1, with no clear D. V was clipped by 0 bases and J by 8 bases, with 5 bases between them. Germline-derived CDR1 and CDR2 are MNHEY and SVGAGI. The CDR3 runs 12 residues. CDR3 sequence: CASSYSNYEQFF. DNA for the CDR3: TGTGCCAGCAGTTACTCGAACTATGAGCAGTTCTTC.

The rearrangement uses TRBV6-1 and TRBJ1-1; possible D gene TRBD1, 6 bases. The CDR3 spans 15 residues. Looked up from germline, CDR1 is MNHNS and CDR2 is SASEGT. Between the trimmed V and J ends, which lost 8 bases and 3 bases, there was a span of 19 bases. DNA of the CDR3: TGTGCCAGCTCGTTACCAGGGGCGGTGGACACTGAAGCTTTCTTT. This encodes CASSLPGAVDTEAFF.

This chain uses TRBV10-1 with TRBJ1-3; D is uncertain. Germline V gene sequence: CDR1 WNHNN, CDR2 SYGVQD (reference sequence). V lost 3 bases, J lost 0 bases, and 6 bases lay in between. The CDR3 has 14 residues. CDR3 nucleotide sequence: TGCGCCAGCAGTGAAAATCTCTCTGGAAACACCATATATTTT. This encodes CASSENLSGNTIYF.

This clone was counted once. The chain is built from TRBV15 and TRBJ2-7; TRBD1 matches at 8 bases. Germline CDR1 reads LNHNV; CDR2 reads YYDKDF (reference sequence). This CDR3 contains 18 residues. Germline trimming cut 0 bases from V and 0 bases from J; bases unmatched to any gene: 10. The CDR3 nucleotides read TGTGCCACCAGCAGAGATAGAGGACAGGGCCCCCGCTCCTACGAGCAGTACTTC. It yields the protein CATSRDRGQGPRSYEQYF.

The chain uses TRBV5-5 and TRBJ1-6; D remains unclear. Trimming took off 0 bases at V and 4 bases at J, with 5 bases between the two ends. CDR1 SGHKS and CDR2 YYEKEE come from the germline V gene (reference sequence). The CDR3 length is 14 residues. The DNA of the CDR3 is TGTGCCAGCAGCTTGGGTCCTTATAATTCACCCCTCCACTTT. It is translated as CASSLGPYNSPLHF.

As DNA, the CDR3 is TGTGCCAGCAGCTTACTTGGCTGGGGTACAGGGAACACTGAAGCTTTCTTT. It specifies CASSLLGWGTGNTEAFF. The gene calls are TRBV7-8 and TRBJ1-1, with TRBD1 as a possible D gene (5 bases). The CDR3 consists of 17 residues. Between the trimmed V and J ends, which lost 2 bases and 1 base, there was a span of 17 bases. Germline lookup yields CDR1 SGHVS and CDR2 FQNEAQ.

The chain employs TRBV9 and TRBJ2-2; D gene unclear. V was cut by 0 bases and J by 3 bases, with 6 bases left in between. The CDR3 is 14 amino acids. CDR1 and CDR2 (germline): SGDLS, YYNGEE. CDR3 amino acids: CASSVGPYTGELFF. The DNA of the CDR3 is TGTGCCAGCAGCGTAGGACCTTACACCGGGGAGCTGTTTTTT.

The chain links TRBV5-4 to TRBJ2-2; possible D gene TRBD1, 5 bases. Deletions cut 3 bases from V and 0 bases from J, with 12 bases between. There are 16 residues in the CDR3. Germline CDR1 reads SGHNT; CDR2 reads YYREEE (reference sequence). The CDR3 sequence: CASSWGLLSNTGELFF. The CDR3, as DNA: TGTGCCAGCAGCTGGGGCCTGCTATCGAACACCGGGGAGCTGTTTTTT.

The genes are TRBV5-6 and TRBJ1-3; D is uncertain. This CDR3 has 14 amino acids. Trimming pared 4 bases from V and 2 bases from J, leaving 10 bases between. Germline V lookup: CDR1 SGHDT, CDR2 YYEEEE. CDR3 in DNA: TGTGCCAGCAGCCCACAAGTCACTGGAAACACCATATATTTT. Residues: CASSPQVTGNTIYF.

J is TRBJ1-6 and V is TRBV6-6; 7 bases are shared with TRBD1. This CDR3 has 15 residues. Per the germline V gene, CDR1 is MNHNY and CDR2 is SVGAGI (reference sequence). J was trimmed by 7 bases and V by 4 bases; bases with no gene match: 7. The CDR3 loop is CASSLLRDSNSPLHF. CDR3 sequence (DNA): TGTGCCAGCAGTTTACTCCGGGACAGCAATTCACCCCTCCACTTT.

The rearrangement links TRBV7-8 to TRBJ2-2, with D possibly being TRBD2 (6 bases). CDR1 is SGHVS, CDR2 FQNEAQ, per germline. The CDR3 extends over 15 amino acids. Trimming stripped 2 bases from V and 5 bases from J, with 12 bases between. This CDR3 reads CASSLSGAGTGELFF. The CDR3 nucleotides are TGTGCCAGCAGCTTATCCGGGGCGGGGACCGGGGAGCTGTTTTTT.

This chain joins TRBV27 and TRBJ1-1; 8 bases match TRBD1. CDR3 size: 16 residues. Germline V lookup: CDR1 MNHEY, CDR2 SMNVEV (reference sequence). J lost 1 base, V lost 5 bases, and 9 bases had no gene match. CDR3 in amino acids: CASSPRQGLPNTEAFF. The CDR3, as DNA: TGTGCCAGCAGTCCTCGACAGGGGTTACCGAACACTGAAGCTTTCTTT.

In its sample, this clone was seen once. The rearrangement uses TRBV11-2 and TRBJ2-5; 10 positions agree with TRBD2. With 5 bases clipped from V and 2 bases from J, the junction kept 2 bases outside the gene matches. The CDR3 consists of 14 residues. Germline V CDR1 and CDR2: SGHAT, FQNNGV. The CDR3 loop is CASSQAGGQETQYF. The DNA for the CDR3 is TGTGCCAGCAGCCAAGCGGGGGGGCAAGAGACCCAGTACTTC.

The chain employs TRBV4-2 and TRBJ1-2, with TRBD1 matching 10 bases. Unmatched junction bases numbered 9, after V lost 0 bases and J lost 8 bases. Germline V gene sequence: CDR1 LGHNA, CDR2 YNFKEQ. This CDR3 has 16 residues. CDR3 sequence (DNA): TGTGCCAGCAGCCAAGATGCAGGGACAGGGGTAGGAGGCTACACCTTC. Amino acids: CASSQDAGTGVGGYTF.

J is TRBJ2-1 and V is TRBV4-2, with D perhaps TRBD1 (5 bases). This CDR3 is built from 13 residues. V was cut by 0 bases and J by 8 bases, with 8 bases left in between. Germline CDR1 and CDR2: LGHNA and YNFKEQ. The CDR3 spells CASSQDRVHEQFF. CDR3 DNA: TGTGCCAGCAGCCAAGACAGGGTCCATGAGCAGTTCTTC.

This clone appeared once. This rearrangement joins TRBV5-1 to TRBJ2-3, with D tentatively TRBD2 (6 bases). CDR1 and CDR2 from the germline V gene are SGHRS and YFSETQ. V was shortened by 0 bases and J by 6 bases, with 14 bases between the two germline ends. This CDR3 spans 15 amino acids. DNA of the CDR3: TGCGCCAGCAGCTTGGCGGCGGGATCTAGGGATACGCAGTATTTT. Its protein is CASSLAAGSRDTQYF.